The 15 T cell receptor beta chains below were found in one sample sequenced in a study of T cells in localized non-small cell lung cancer. Assay: immunoSEQ multiplex PCR; the TCRdb copy retains only in-frame clones and omits some. The sample lists tens of thousands of clones, approximately 84% seen once, with roughly 13% in the top ten. Specimen: peripheral blood, collected before any cancer treatment. The receptor set was obtained from a female donor older than 55 with stage I lung adenocarcinoma.

The V call is TRBV6-6, the J call TRBJ2-1; the match to TRBD2 covers 11 bases. There are 14 residues in the CDR3. Looked up from germline, CDR1 is MNHNY and CDR2 is SVGAGI (reference sequence). J was trimmed by 5 bases and V by 7 bases; bases with no gene match: 4. The CDR3 DNA follows: TGTGCCAGCACGACTAGCGGGACCCACAATGAGCAGTTCTTC. Translating gives CASTTSGTHNEQFF.

About this clone itself: Its ends do not fully match the called genes, so a read error is possible. The chain links TRBV7-3 to TRBJ2-5; 9 nucleotides line up with TRBD1. Germline V CDR1 and CDR2: SGHTA, FQGTGA. The CDR3 extends over 15 amino acids. The CDR3 DNA reads TGTGCCAGCAGCCTAACGGGACAGGGCCAAGAGACCCAGTACTTC. Translated, it gives CASSLTGQGQETQYF.

This clone was seen only a few times. The gene calls are TRBV19 and TRBJ1-4; D is unclear. This CDR3 comprises 14 residues. The V end lost 6 bases, the J end lost 2 bases, and 10 bases lay between the germline ends. The germline CDR1 and CDR2 sequences are LNHDA and SQIVND (reference sequence). Written as DNA, the CDR3 is TGTGCCAGTAGGGCCGGGAACACTAATGAAAAACTGTTTTTT. Its translation: CASRAGNTNEKLFF.

The V call is TRBV4-1, the J call TRBJ2-5, with a possible D match to TRBD2 (6 bases). CDR3 size: 15 residues. V was cut by 3 bases and J by 5 bases, with 16 bases left in between. Germline values: CDR1 MGHRA, CDR2 YSYEKL. In DNA, the CDR3 is TGCGCCAGCAGCCACGGACCTCCTGGAGGGGAGACCCAGTACTTC. It specifies CASSHGPPGGETQYF.

This clone has just a few counts. The genes are TRBV21-1 and TRBJ2-1; the D call TRBD2 from the table was never checked on the DNA. TRBV21-1 is a pseudogene locus. This CDR3 comprises 14 residues. CDR3 coding DNA: TGTGCCAGCTCGGGCGGGAAAGGAATGCGCGAGCAGTTCTTC. Amino acids: CASSGGKGMREQFF.

This chain links TRBV7-6 with TRBJ2-7; D gene uncertain. This CDR3 spans 14 amino acids. Trimming cost V 3 bases and J 0 bases, with 9 bases left between them. Germline CDR1 reads SGHVS; CDR2 reads FNYEAQ. This CDR3 is CASSLGRSSYEQYF. The CDR3 bases are TGTGCCAGCAGCTTGGGTCGGAGCTCCTACGAGCAGTACTTC.

The chain links TRBV19 to TRBJ2-3; tentatively, D is TRBD1 (6 bases). The V end was cut by 6 bases, the J end by 7 bases, with 17 bases between. Germline CDR1 and CDR2: LNHDA and SQIVND (reference sequence). The CDR3 has 14 amino acids. CDR3 sequence reads: CASSEQGLVYTQYF. For the CDR3, the DNA is TGTGCCAGTAGCGAACAGGGCTTAGTGTATACGCAGTATTTT.

The chain carries TRBV4-1 and TRBJ2-2; the D gene is possibly TRBD1 (6 bases). Deletions cut 6 bases from V and 2 bases from J, with 22 bases between. Germline CDR1 MGHRA, CDR2 YSYEKL. The CDR3 covers 18 residues. The CDR3 loop is CASSYPGRQGPNTGELFF. The CDR3 nucleotides are TGCGCCAGCAGTTACCCCGGCAGGCAGGGGCCTAACACCGGGGAGCTGTTTTTT.

The rearrangement uses TRBV19 and TRBJ1-5, with D possibly TRBD1 on 5 matching bases. Trimming removed 0 bases from V and 4 bases from J, with 13 bases in between. The CDR3 length is 16 residues. CDR1 and CDR2 from the germline V gene are LNHDA and SQIVND (reference sequence). The chain's CDR3 is CASSIEPGGVNQPQHF. In DNA, the CDR3 is TGTGCCAGTAGTATAGAGCCGGGGGGGGTTAATCAGCCCCAGCATTTT.

There are a few counts of this clone. Other nucleotide sequences from this sample produce the same CDR3. V is TRBV7-2 and J is TRBJ1-3; D not certain. V lost 3 bases and J 0 bases, leaving 6 bases between the germline ends. CDR3 length equals 14 residues. Germline CDR1 reads SGHTA; CDR2 reads FQGNSA. CDR3 nucleotides: TGTGCCAGCAGCTTGGGTAGCTCTGGAAACACCATATATTTT. Translated, it gives CASSLGSSGNTIYF. The whole variable domain, remainder taken from reference TRBV7-2 and TRBJ1-3, is GAGVSQSPSNKVTEKGKDVELRCDPISGHTALYWYRQSLGQGLEFLIYFQGNSAPDKSGLPSDRFSAERTGGSVSTLTIQRTQQEDSAVYLCASSLGSSGNTIYFGEGSWLTVV.

The chain couples TRBV5-1 to TRBJ2-3; D may be TRBD1 (5 bases). The CDR3 is 14 amino acids. Germline V gene lookup returns CDR1 SGHRS and CDR2 YFSETQ. The ends were cut back, 4 bases at V and 2 bases at J, with 11 bases in the middle. In DNA form, the CDR3 reads TGCGCCAGCAGCCCCGACAGCAACACAGATACGCAGTATTTT. As protein: CASSPDSNTDTQYF.

This clone has a count of ten or more. The chain has TRBV2 and TRBJ1-2; the match to TRBD1 covers 8 bases. V lost 6 bases to trimming and J lost 2 bases; unmatched junction nucleotides: 5. Germline V gene lookup returns CDR1 SNHLY and CDR2 FYNNEI. This CDR3 is built from 14 residues. The CDR3 sequence: CASRRGQANYGYTF. The CDR3 coding sequence is TGTGCCAGCAGACGGGGACAGGCAAACTATGGCTACACCTTC.

The chain joins TRBV28 to TRBJ1-2; D is uncertain. V gave up 8 bases and J gave up 5 bases, with 6 bases separating them. Germline lookup yields CDR1 MDHEN and CDR2 SYDVKM. The CDR3 is 10 residues long. The CDR3 protein is CASGSYGYTF. The CDR3 DNA is TGTGCCAGCGGATCATATGGCTACACCTTC.

The chain is built from TRBV5-8 and TRBJ2-7, with 8 bases lining up with TRBD2. Germline V CDR1 and CDR2: SGHTS, YDEGEE. V was pared by 0 bases and J by 3 bases, with 8 bases of the junction left unmatched. This CDR3 spans 16 amino acids. CDR3 sequence reads: CASSLVGGGRIYEQYF. The CDR3 coding sequence is TGTGCCAGCAGCTTGGTGGGCGGGGGGAGAATCTACGAGCAGTACTTC. The entire variable domain, with the rest obtained from reference TRBV5-8 and TRBJ2-7, is as follows: EAGVTQSPTHLIKTRGQQATLRCSPISGHTSVYWYQQALGLGLQFLLWYDEGEERNRGNFPPRFSGRQFPNYSSELNVNALELEDSALYLCASSLVGGGRIYEQYFGPGTRLTVT.

The gene calls are TRBV7-9 and TRBJ2-1; maybe TRBD1 (8 bases). The V gene's germline CDR1 is SEHNR and CDR2 FQNEAQ (reference sequence). Trimming took 1 base from V and 4 from J, leaving 17 bases between them. CDR3 length equals 17 residues. This CDR3 is CASSLGAKQGGYNEQFF. The CDR3 DNA reads as TGTGCCAGCAGCTTAGGTGCGAAACAGGGGGGGTACAATGAGCAGTTCTTC. Complete variable domain (other parts from reference TRBV7-9 and TRBJ2-1): DTGVSQNPRHKITKRGQNVTFRCDPISEHNRLYWYRQTLGQGPEFLTYFQNEAQLEKSRLLSDRFSAERPKGSFSTLEIQRTEQGDSAMYLCASSLGAKQGGYNEQFFGPGTRLTVL.